This TCR beta chain was sequenced during a study of blood T cell repertoires in COVID-19. On the study more broadly: Sources were T cells, B-cell-depleted T cells, or PBMCs; the material itself was cDNA or gDNA.

Some clones are missing from TCRdb's copy, which holds only in-frame ones; the method was immunoSEQ multiplex PCR. The table has over 90,000 clones, 70% to 90% seen once. Germline loops: CDR1 SNHLY, CDR2 FYNNEI. V lost 6 bases and J 7 bases, leaving 13 bases between the germline ends. The CDR3 is 14 residues long. The rearrangement joins TRBV2 to TRBJ1-6, with D possibly matching TRBD1 (6 bases). This receptor was obtained from a man between 50 and 59 years old in a cohort sampled during active COVID-19. Sequenced input: peripheral blood. CDR3 residues: CASRTTGRNSPLHF. DNA for the CDR3: TGTGCCAGCAGAACGACAGGAAGGAATTCACCCCTCCACTTT.